What follows are 27 T cell receptor beta chains derived from one specimen sequenced in a study of liver allograft versus peripheral blood T cells. In the study overall: In transplanted livers, T cell receptor repertoires were compared with those found in the recipients' peripheral blood.

One entry per CDR3 protein, called by TCRdb with MiXCR from the reads. The profile shows some 7,000 distinct CDR3 sequences, approximately 17% of them singletons. Receptor source: a human patient who had a liver transplant. Some T cells may trace back to the graft donor.

Only one count was recorded for this clonotype. A much larger clone lies one base from this, so it may be a read error. This rearrangement joins TRBV7-9 to TRBJ2-7; 8 nucleotides align to TRBD1. The germline gives CDR1 SEHNR, CDR2 FQNEAQ (reference sequence). V shed 5 bases, J shed 2 bases, and the junction held 8 bases outside the gene matches. The CDR3 has 15 residues. CDR3 sequence reads: CASSGRTGRTYEQYF. The DNA for the CDR3 is TGTGCCAGCAGCGGACGGACAGGGCGAACCTACGAGCAGTACTTC. The full variable domain, rest sourced from reference TRBV7-9 and TRBJ2-7, is DTGVSQNPRHKITKRGQNVTFRCDPISEHNRLYWYRQTLGQGPEFLTYFQNEAQLEKSRLLSDRFSAERPKGSFSTLEIQRTEQGDSAMYLCASSGRTGRTYEQYFGPGTRLTVT.

By share of the sample, this clonotype is medium-sized. The rearrangement links TRBV6-2 or TRBV6-3 to TRBJ1-4, with unresolved D. V was trimmed by 5 bases and J by 5 bases, leaving 18 bases between them. From germline, CDR1 is MNHEY and CDR2 SVGEGT. There are 16 residues in the CDR3. CDR3 DNA: TGTGCCAGCAGTCCTTTCGATCCGGCGGTAAATGAAAAACTGTTTTTT. Protein product: CASSPFDPAVNEKLFF.

Notes on this clonotype: Possible read error: a much larger clone is one base away. The V and J genes are TRBV20-1 and TRBJ1-1; D possibly corresponds to TRBD1 (5 bases). Looked up from germline, CDR1 is DFQATT and CDR2 is SNEGSKA (reference sequence). The CDR3 loop spans 13 amino acids. The ends were cut back, 2 bases at V and 0 bases at J, with 7 bases in the middle. The CDR3 region is CSARMTVNTEAFF. In DNA form, the CDR3 reads TGCAGTGCTAGAATGACAGTGAACACTGAAGCTTTCTTT.

This clonotype is classed as medium-sized (0.01 to 0.1%). The rearrangement joins TRBV29-1 to TRBJ1-2; TRBD1 matches 10 bases. The CDR3 is 13 residues long. Germline V gene lookup returns CDR1 SQVTM and CDR2 ANQGSEA. The V and J ends lost 5 bases and 4 bases, in that order; junction bases with no gene match: 4. CDR3 sequence reads: CSVRQGAAYGYTF. The CDR3 DNA follows: TGCAGCGTTCGACAGGGGGCGGCCTATGGCTACACCTTC.

This clonotype showed up many times. This chain joins TRBV12-3 or TRBV12-4 and TRBJ1-5; D not certain. The CDR3 loop spans 14 amino acids. V lost 6 bases, J lost 5 bases, and 14 bases lay in between. For the CDR3, the DNA is TGTGCCAGCAGCATGACATCCCAGTATCAGCCCCAGCATTTT. Translation: CASSMTSQYQPQHF.

This clonotype rates as medium-sized. The chain combines TRBV18 with TRBJ1-2; D ambiguous. V was clipped by 3 bases and J by 8 bases, with 19 bases between them. Germline V CDR1 and CDR2: KGHSH, LQKENI. The CDR3 spans 15 residues. The CDR3 loop is CASSPLGDPRRGYTF. Here the CDR3 DNA reads TGTGCCAGCTCACCTCTCGGAGACCCGCGGCGGGGCTACACCTTC. Full variable domain (outside the CDR3, taken from reference TRBV18 and TRBJ1-2): NAGVMQNPRHLVRRRGQEARLRCSPMKGHSHVYWYRQLPEEGLKFMVYLQKENIIDESGMPKERFSAEFPKEGPSILRIQQVVRGDSAAYFCASSPLGDPRRGYTFGSGTRLTVV.

In this sample, this clonotype turned up a few times. The chain employs TRBV5-1 and TRBJ1-1; possible D gene TRBD1, 5 bases. This CDR3 has 14 residues. Germline assignment: CDR1 SGHRS and CDR2 YFSETQ. Trimming pared 7 bases from V and 3 bases from J, leaving 16 bases between. CDR3 bases: TGCGCCAGCTCCCCCAGGTTAGGGGACACTGAAGCTTTCTTT. Protein sequence: CASSPRLGDTEAFF.

The chain recombines TRBV9 with TRBJ2-1, with D possibly TRBD2 on 6 matching bases. Germline assignment: CDR1 SGDLS and CDR2 YYNGEE. CDR3 length equals 17 residues. V shed 0 bases and J shed 5 bases, with 18 bases lying between them. The CDR3 nucleotides read TGTGCCAGCAGCGTAGACCGGGGACTTCCCGAGCACAATGAGCAGTTCTTC. Translation gives CASSVDRGLPEHNEQFF.

By sample share, this clonotype is medium-sized (0.01 to 0.1%). The CDR3 nucleotides read TGTGCCAGCAGTTACTCTAAGGCGGCCAAAAACATTCAGTACTTC. This gives the protein CASSYSKAAKNIQYF. The chain recombines TRBV6-5 with TRBJ2-4; D is uncertain. The CDR3 covers 15 residues. The germline CDR1 and CDR2 sequences are MNHEY and SVGAGI. V lost 0 bases and J 1 base, leaving 7 bases between the germline ends.

This clonotype ranks as medium-sized. The chain couples TRBV28 to TRBJ1-1; a possible D gene is TRBD1 (5 bases). CDR3 size: 15 residues. Germline V gives CDR1 MDHEN, CDR2 SYDVKM. V shed 5 bases and J shed 1 base, with 14 bases lying between them. This chain's CDR3 is CASSGAQGPNTEAFF. Here the CDR3 DNA reads TGTGCCAGCAGTGGGGCCCAGGGCCCGAACACTGAAGCTTTCTTT.

This clonotype was found many times. The V gene is TRBV5-5, the J gene TRBJ1-1; D gene uncertain. This CDR3 comprises 14 residues. Germline values: CDR1 SGHKS, CDR2 YYEKEE (reference sequence). Trimming left V 2 bases short and J 6 bases short, with 14 bases between. DNA of the CDR3: TGTGCCAGCAGCTTCGTGCAGACGATCTCTGAAGCTTTCTTT. Translated, it gives CASSFVQTISEAFF.

The CDR3 DNA sequence: TGTGCCAGCAGCAATTACGGCGAGCAGTACTTC. Residues: CASSNYGEQYF. This sequence joins TRBV11-2 and TRBJ2-7, with D unresolved. Trimming stripped 5 bases from V and 6 bases from J, with 8 bases between. Germline CDR1 reads SGHAT; CDR2 reads FQNNGV. This CDR3 comprises 11 residues.

This chain connects TRBV12-3 or TRBV12-4 to TRBJ1-1, with D possibly matching TRBD1 (5 bases). V was cut by 7 bases and J by 4 bases, with 16 bases left in between. This CDR3 comprises 14 residues. CDR3 protein: CASTRLGVTTEAFF. CDR3 sequence (DNA): TGTGCCAGCACCCGGTTAGGGGTAACCACTGAAGCTTTCTTT.

CDR3 region: CSARTAVYGYTF. The CDR3 nucleotides read TGCAGTGCTAGAACGGCCGTCTATGGCTACACCTTC. The chain joins TRBV20-1 to TRBJ1-2; D remains ambiguous. The CDR3 runs 12 residues. V gave up 2 bases and J gave up 4 bases, with 8 bases separating them. CDR1 and CDR2 (germline): DFQATT, SNEGSKA (reference sequence).

This clonotype counts as medium-sized. The junction does not match germline at one end; this may be a read error. The rearrangement uses TRBV6-1 and TRBJ1-3; D is uncertain. Germline V CDR1 and CDR2: MNHNS, SASEGT. The CDR3 extends over 11 amino acids. The CDR3 reads CATEGGTTIYF. DNA of the CDR3: TGTGCCACGGAGGGAGGAACCACCATATATTTT.

By share, this clonotype ranks as medium-sized. The chain recombines TRBV6-1 with TRBJ1-1, with a possible D match to TRBD1 (6 bases). The CDR3 contains 13 residues. V was pared by 5 bases and J by 5 bases, with 12 bases between. CDR1 is MNHNS and CDR2 is SASEGT in the germline V gene. CDR3 residues: CASSLTGSTEAFF. The CDR3 coding sequence is TGTGCCAGCAGTCTAACAGGGAGTACTGAAGCTTTCTTT.

By sample share, this clonotype is medium-sized. V is TRBV18 and J is TRBJ1-1; D gene ambiguous. CDR1 and CDR2 (germline): KGHSH, LQKENI. CDR3 size: 13 residues. V was shortened by 3 bases and J by 1 base, with 6 bases between the two germline ends. This chain's CDR3 is CASSPRQNTEAFF. The CDR3 DNA sequence: TGTGCCAGCTCACCGAGGCAGAACACTGAAGCTTTCTTT.

Relative to its sample, this clonotype is medium-sized (0.01 to 0.1%). This chain links TRBV10-3 with TRBJ1-1; weak D call: TRBD1 (6 bases). CDR3 size: 12 residues. The germline gives CDR1 ENHRY, CDR2 SYGVKD. Trimming removed 6 bases from V and 7 bases from J, with 12 bases in between. The CDR3 spells CAIRGGQNEAFF. CDR3 sequence (DNA): TGTGCCATCAGGGGCGGACAGAATGAAGCTTTCTTT.

V gene TRBV6-1 combines with J gene TRBJ1-1; TRBD1 matches 8 bases. Germline-derived CDR1 and CDR2 are MNHNS and SASEGT. The CDR3 extends over 15 amino acids. Unmatched junction bases numbered 11, after V lost 6 bases and J lost 5 bases. CDR3 sequence (DNA): TGTGCCAGCAGGGCGAGCAGGGGGCGTGGTACTGAAGCTTTCTTT. It is translated as CASRASRGRGTEAFF.

This clonotype was seen many times. The chain joins TRBV24-1 to TRBJ1-6, with D unresolved. CDR3 length: 13 amino acids. Trimming took off 7 bases at V and 7 bases at J, with 10 bases between the two ends. CDR1 is KGHDR, CDR2 SFDVKD, per germline. CDR3 coding DNA: TGTGCCACCAGGGAGGAGATCAATTCACCCCTCCACTTT. Translating it yields CATREEINSPLHF.

The chain carries TRBV2 and TRBJ1-5; no reliable D call. Germline V gives CDR1 SNHLY, CDR2 FYNNEI. Trimming cost V 3 bases and J 2 bases, with 14 bases left between them. There are 16 residues in the CDR3. CDR3 residues: CASSEDSLSGNQPQHF. The DNA for the CDR3 is TGTGCCAGCAGTGAGGATTCCCTCTCAGGCAATCAGCCCCAGCATTTT.

This clonotype rates as medium-sized (0.01 to 0.1%). The J gene is TRBJ1-2, the V gene TRBV29-1; unclear D gene. The CDR3 has 11 amino acids. V lost 4 bases and J 2 bases, leaving 5 bases between the germline ends. Germline loops: CDR1 SQVTM, CDR2 ANQGSEA. The CDR3 DNA follows: TGCAGCGTTGGGGAGAACTATGGCTACACCTTC. Amino acid sequence: CSVGENYGYTF. The entire variable domain, with the rest obtained from reference TRBV29-1 and TRBJ1-2, is as follows: SAVISQKPSRDICQRGTSLTIQCQVDSQVTMMFWYRQQPGQSLTLIATANQGSEATYESGFVIDKFPISRPNLTFSTLTVSNMSPEDSSIYLCSVGENYGYTFGSGTRLTVV.

Judged by abundance, this clonotype is medium-sized. The chain uses TRBV10-3 and TRBJ2-2; possible D gene TRBD2, 6 bases. The germline gives CDR1 ENHRY, CDR2 SYGVKD. The CDR3 consists of 15 residues. V was pared by 6 bases and J by 5 bases, with 16 bases between. The CDR3 DNA reads as TGTGCCATCAGCCAGGGAAGTGGGGGGACCGGGGAGCTGTTTTTT. Amino acids: CAISQGSGGTGELFF.

A few counts support this clonotype. V usage is TRBV20-1 and J usage is TRBJ2-3; 7 bases fit TRBD1. Germline CDR1 is DFQATT and CDR2 is SNEGSKA (reference sequence). The CDR3 consists of 13 residues. The ends lost 5 bases at V and 0 bases at J; junction bases unmatched: 2. As DNA, the CDR3 is TGCAGTGCTTTACAGGGGAGCACAGATACGCAGTATTTT. Protein sequence: CSALQGSTDTQYF.

This clonotype appeared a few times. The gene calls are TRBV2 and TRBJ1-5; D unresolved. There are 14 residues in the CDR3. The V gene's germline CDR1 is SNHLY and CDR2 FYNNEI. V lost 3 bases and J 1 base, leaving 7 bases between the germline ends. The CDR3 DNA follows: TGTGCCAGCAGTGAGATACCGAGCAATCAGCCCCAGCATTTT. Translation gives CASSEIPSNQPQHF.

Note on this clonotype: No DNA is shown, since the ends of the CDR3 on it are uncertain; the CDR3 is the one TCRdb lists. The chain has TRBV13 and TRBJ1-5; the table assigns TRBD1, which was not confirmed against the DNA. The CDR3 is 24 residues long, ends included. Germline V lookup: CDR1 PRHDT, CDR2 FYEKMQ (reference sequence). This CDR3 is CASSLVGASGKTFGSGGGNQPQHF.

By its share, this clonotype is medium-sized (0.01 to 0.1%). The chain combines TRBV27 with TRBJ1-1, with D possibly TRBD1 on 5 matching bases. V lost 7 bases and J 6 bases, leaving 21 bases between the germline ends. CDR3 length: 15 amino acids. The germline V gene has CDR1 MNHEY and CDR2 SMNVEV (reference sequence). Here the CDR3 reads CASTSSGEGSSEAFF. For the CDR3, the DNA is TGTGCCAGCACTTCTAGTGGCGAGGGGTCTTCTGAAGCTTTCTTT.